The 18 T cell receptor beta chains below were found in one sample sequenced in a study of OX40 agonist ivuxolimab in advanced cancers. Profiled with immunoSEQ multiplex PCR; TCRdb holds only in-frame clones, not every one. The sample holds some 90,000 clones, 90% to 95% seen once. The source material was CD4+ or CD8+ T cells sorted from blood, sampled in a trial of the OX40 agonist ivuxolimab. Source of these receptors: an adult with an advanced solid tumor such as melanoma, head and neck, liver or kidney cancer.

The chain uses TRBV19 and TRBJ1-5; the D gene is possibly TRBD1 (6 bases). Trimming left V 7 bases short and J 5 bases short, with 15 bases between. The CDR3 totals 14 residues. Germline CDR1 is LNHDA and CDR2 is SQIVND (reference sequence). The CDR3: CASNRDGKDQPQHF. The CDR3 nucleotides are TGTGCCAGTAACAGGGATGGGAAAGATCAGCCCCAGCATTTT. The full variable domain, rest sourced from reference TRBV19 and TRBJ1-5, is DGGITQSPKYLFRKEGQNVTLSCEQNLNHDAMYWYRQDPGQGLRLIYYSQIVNDFQKGDIAEGYSVSREKKESFPLTVTSAQKNPTAFYLCASNRDGKDQPQHFGDGTRLSIL.

The chain has TRBV7-2 and TRBJ2-3; D unresolved. The CDR3 runs 13 residues. Trimming pared 1 base from V and 9 bases from J, leaving 11 bases between. The V gene's germline CDR1 is SGHTA and CDR2 FQGNSA. This CDR3 is CASSLEGLGTQYF. CDR3 nucleotide sequence: TGTGCCAGCAGCTTAGAAGGCCTCGGGACGCAGTATTTT. Complete variable domain (other parts from reference TRBV7-2 and TRBJ2-3): GAGVSQSPSNKVTEKGKDVELRCDPISGHTALYWYRQSLGQGLEFLIYFQGNSAPDKSGLPSDRFSAERTGGSVSTLTIQRTQQEDSAVYLCASSLEGLGTQYFGPGTRLTVL.

The chain has TRBV6-5 and TRBJ2-2; D unclear. The CDR3 spans 14 residues. V gave up 6 bases and J gave up 0 bases, with 8 bases separating them. The germline V gene has CDR1 MNHEY and CDR2 SVGAGI. The CDR3 nucleotides read TGTGCCAGCAGGGAAGACCCGAACACCGGGGAGCTGTTTTTT. This translates into CASREDPNTGELFF.

This clone has at least ten counts. The chain recombines TRBV19 with TRBJ1-1, with unresolved D. CDR1 and CDR2 (germline): LNHDA, SQIVND (reference sequence). Deletions cut 1 base from V and 1 base from J, with 4 bases between. The CDR3 spans 13 residues. The CDR3 reads CASSIVSNTEAFF. CDR3 nucleotide sequence: TGTGCCAGTAGTATAGTTTCGAACACTGAAGCTTTCTTT.

The chain joins TRBV7-9 to TRBJ2-2; no clear D. The CDR3 runs to 14 residues. Between the trimmed V and J ends, which lost 2 bases and 3 bases, there was a span of 7 bases. Germline lookup yields CDR1 SEHNR and CDR2 FQNEAQ (reference sequence). Here the CDR3 reads CASSLTADTGELFF. CDR3 coding DNA: TGTGCCAGCAGCTTAACGGCGGACACCGGGGAGCTGTTTTTT.

The chain carries TRBV5-4 and TRBJ2-1, with 7 bases fitting TRBD2. V shed 2 bases and J 6 bases; nucleotides not matched to a gene: 8. CDR3 length: 15 amino acids. Per the germline V gene, CDR1 is SGHNT and CDR2 is YYREEE (reference sequence). The CDR3 sequence is CASSLGGRNPNEQFF. In DNA, the CDR3 is TGTGCCAGCAGCTTAGGCGGGAGAAATCCCAATGAGCAGTTCTTC. The full variable domain, rest sourced from reference TRBV5-4 and TRBJ2-1, is ETGVTQSPTHLIKTRGQQVTLRCSSQSGHNTVSWYQQALGQGPQFIFQYYREEENGRGNFPPRFSGLQFPNYSSELNVNALELDDSALYLCASSLGGRNPNEQFFGPGTRLTVL.

In DNA form, the CDR3 reads TGTGCCAGTAGTATCGTCCCAGGTCTGGGTAGGGATACGCAGTATTTT. It yields the protein CASSIVPGLGRDTQYF. The J gene is TRBJ2-3, the V gene TRBV19; D call uncertain. CDR1 and CDR2 (germline): LNHDA, SQIVND (reference sequence). With 3 bases removed from V and 6 bases from J, the gap between germline ends came to 19 bases. The CDR3 is 16 amino acids.

The chain recombines TRBV15 with TRBJ1-6; no reliable D call. CDR3 length equals 15 residues. Looked up from germline, CDR1 is LNHNV and CDR2 is YYDKDF (reference sequence). Trimming left V 1 base short and J 4 bases short, with 8 bases between. The CDR3 DNA reads TGTGCCACCAGCAGAGGAGAGGTTTATAATTCACCCCTCCACTTT. Translated: CATSRGEVYNSPLHF.

J is TRBJ2-7 and V is TRBV6-5; the D gene is possibly TRBD2 (5 bases). The CDR3 has 15 residues. Per germline, CDR1 MNHEY and CDR2 SVGAGI. V was cut by 6 bases and J by 3 bases, with 18 bases left in between. The CDR3 nucleotides are TGTGCCAGCAGGGATTTATACACGGCGGGCTACGAGCAGTACTTC. Translating gives CASRDLYTAGYEQYF.

This clone came up a few times. V and J are TRBV7-3 and TRBJ1-1; D is unresolved. Germline CDR1 is SGHTA and CDR2 is FQGTGA. The V and J ends lost 8 bases and 5 bases respectively, with 9 bases between them. The CDR3 extends over 11 amino acids. Written as DNA, the CDR3 is TGTGCCAGCGGGCTGGGGACTGAAGCTTTCTTT. This translates into CASGLGTEAFF.

The chain joins TRBV5-4 to TRBJ2-2; D possibly corresponds to TRBD1 (5 bases). Germline CDR1 reads SGHNT; CDR2 reads YYREEE (reference sequence). V gave up 0 bases and J gave up 5 bases, with 11 bases separating them. The CDR3 consists of 15 residues. The CDR3 spells CASSLGQGQTGELFF. The CDR3 DNA follows: TGTGCCAGCAGCTTGGGGCAGGGTCAAACCGGGGAGCTGTTTTTT.

The chain links TRBV28 to TRBJ1-5; D ambiguous. CDR1 and CDR2 (germline): MDHEN, SYDVKM. V was pared by 4 bases and J by 9 bases, with 19 bases between. This CDR3 contains 15 residues. The CDR3 DNA sequence: TGTGCCAGCAGTTCCGGGCGGGCGCAGCAATGGCCCCAGCATTTT. Its protein is CASSSGRAQQWPQHF. Based on the CDR3 plus reference TRBV28 and TRBJ1-5, the full variable domain is DVKVTQSSRYLVKRTGEKVFLECVQDMDHENMFWYRQDPGLGLRLIYFSYDVKMKEKGDIPEGYSVSREKKERFSLILESASTNQTSMYLCASSSGRAQQWPQHFGDGTRLSIL.

The rearrangement links TRBV28 to TRBJ2-7; tentative D call: TRBD1 (6 bases). V lost 2 bases to trimming and J lost 5 bases, with 13 bases between them. The CDR3 sequence is 14 residues long. CDR1 is MDHEN and CDR2 is SYDVKM in the germline V gene. CDR3 region: CASSLTGYGNEQYF. The CDR3 region has the DNA TGTGCCAGCAGTTTAACAGGGTACGGAAACGAGCAGTACTTC.

The CDR3: CASSPPGLASEQYF. The DNA for the CDR3 is TGTGCCAGCAGCCCTCCGGGACTAGCATCCGAGCAGTACTTC. This chain joins TRBV6-5 and TRBJ2-7; 9 bases line up with TRBD2. The CDR3 has 14 amino acids. Germline values: CDR1 MNHEY, CDR2 SVGAGI. The ends lost 6 bases at V and 6 bases at J; junction bases unmatched: 9.

This sequence joins TRBV28 and TRBJ2-7; 7 bases line up with TRBD1. CDR3 size: 13 residues. In germline, CDR1 is MDHEN, CDR2 SYDVKM. V lost 10 bases to trimming and J lost 4 bases; unmatched junction nucleotides: 10. DNA for the CDR3: TGTGCCAACAACAGACAGGGATTATACGAGCAGTACTTC. Translating it yields CANNRQGLYEQYF.

This clone was counted once. V and J are TRBV18 and TRBJ1-3, with D tentatively TRBD1 (5 bases). Germline CDR1 and CDR2: KGHSH and LQKENI. Trimming cost V 0 bases and J 0 bases, with 6 bases left between them. The CDR3 sequence is 15 residues long. The CDR3 loop reads CASSPPGTSGNTIYF. CDR3 in DNA: TGTGCCAGCTCACCACCAGGGACCTCTGGAAACACCATATATTTT.

This clone was observed once. This chain joins TRBV5-1 and TRBJ1-2; 7 bases fit TRBD1. V dropped 2 bases and J dropped 5; count of bases not matched to a gene: 3. CDR3 length: 13 amino acids. Per germline, CDR1 SGHRS and CDR2 YFSETQ. The CDR3 region has the DNA TGCGCCAGCAGCTTTACAGGGGCGTATGGCTACACCTTC. Its protein product is CASSFTGAYGYTF.

The V and J genes are TRBV5-1 and TRBJ2-3; the match to TRBD2 covers 9 bases. V trimming: 0 bases; J trimming: 1 base; junction bases outside the gene matches: 0. Germline CDR1 and CDR2: SGHRS and YFSETQ. This CDR3 contains 15 residues. The CDR3 region has the DNA TGCGCCAGCAGCTTGGGACTAGCGGGCACAGATACGCAGTATTTT. Protein: CASSLGLAGTDTQYF.